This TCR beta chain stems from a study of T cells after yellow fever vaccination. The V gene end was trimmed by 4 bases and the J gene end by 2 bases; junction bases not matched to a gene: 5. The CDR3 sequence is 16 residues long. CDR1 and CDR2 (germline): LNHDA, SQIVND (reference sequence). TCRdb re-derived calls from the 5' RACE reads in MiXCR, one entry per CDR3 protein. This sample has roughly 300,000 distinct CDR3 sequences, with 7% to 10% found just once. Sequencing was performed on PBMCs, taken roughly 47 days after the first yellow fever vaccination. The gene calls are TRBV19 and TRBJ2-2; 9 bases match TRBD1. The clonotype originates from a man aged 18-30 years who received the YFV17D yellow fever vaccine. The CDR3 DNA reads as TGTGCCAGTAGTACAACAGGGGGCGTAAACACCGGGGAGCTGTTTTTT. It specifies CASSTTGGVNTGELFF.